This TCR beta chain emerged from a study of blood T cell repertoires in COVID-19. The V gene's germline CDR1 is LGHNA and CDR2 YSLEER. With V trimmed by 0 bases and J by 3 bases, 7 bases remained unmatched. The CDR3 sequence is 16 residues long. Recruitment covered roughly 24 US areas and drew participants whose ages spanned roughly 18 to 100 years. Participant-given clinical history determined each cohort assignment. This table comes from immunoSEQ multiplex PCR, and its TCRdb copy is limited to in-frame clones, with some not included. The sample yields 360,000 or so clones, roughly 80% seen once. The chain uses TRBV4-3 and TRBJ2-7; 8 bases line up with TRBD2. This receptor was identified in a woman between 45 and 65 years old who had recovered from COVID-19. Sample: PBMCs or T cells enriched from blood (not recorded which). The CDR3 region has the DNA TGCGCCAGCAGCCAAGATGGGACTAGGGGAGGCTACGAGCAGTACTTC. Protein sequence: CASSQDGTRGGYEQYF.